Listed below are T cell receptor beta chains from one sample, sequenced in a study of T cells after yellow fever vaccination. MiXCR, run by TCRdb on the 5' RACE reads, gives a single entry per CDR3 protein. The repertoire has hundreds of thousands of distinct CDR3 sequences, around 20% of them found once; the top ten carry roughly a sixth. The sequencing here drew on PBMCs, taken before the yellow fever booster vaccination. Receptors originate from a man aged 18 to 29 who received the YFV17D yellow fever vaccine. CDR3s include the opening cysteine and the closing phenylalanine or tryptophan. The D gene is left open where the match is weak. A clone size is listed for some rows: how often the clone was seen (once, few, many), or a class if it is expanded.

clone size: -; D gene: -; V gene: TRBV15; J gene: TRBJ1-2; CDR3 protein: CATSRGEGPRAF; CDR3 DNA: TGTGCCACCAGCAGAGGGGAGGGGCCGCGCGCCTTC
clone size: many; D gene: -; V gene: TRBV4-2; J gene: TRBJ2-7; CDR3 protein: CASRGASVYEQYF; CDR3 DNA: TGTGCCAGCCGGGGGGCGTCAGTTTACGAGCAGTACTTC
clone size: -; D gene: TRBD1; V gene: TRBV4-3; J gene: TRBJ2-1; CDR3 protein: CASSRTTGSYNEQFF; CDR3 DNA: TGCGCCAGCAGCCGAACGACAGGGAGCTACAATGAGCAGTTCTTC
clone size: -; D gene: -; V gene: TRBV20-1; J gene: TRBJ2-7; CDR3 protein: CSASVGEQYF; CDR3 DNA: TGCAGTGCTTCCGTAGGCGAGCAGTACTTC
clone size: -; D gene: -; V gene: TRBV4-1; J gene: TRBJ2-5; CDR3 protein: CASGRDGSVKTQYF; CDR3 DNA: TGCGCCAGCGGACGGGACGGTTCGGTCAAGACCCAGTACTTC
clone size: few; D gene: -; V gene: TRBV5-6; J gene: TRBJ2-1; CDR3 protein: CASSLIGGLLSSYNEQFF; CDR3 DNA: TGTGCCAGCAGCTTAATAGGGGGACTTCTGAGCTCCTACAATGAGCAGTTCTTC
clone size: few; D gene: -; V gene: TRBV7-2; J gene: TRBJ2-3; CDR3 protein: CASSLAQTSDTQYF; CDR3 DNA: TGTGCCAGCAGCTTAGCGCAGACTAGTGATACGCAGTATTTT
clone size: few; D gene: -; V gene: TRBV7-7; J gene: TRBJ2-5; CDR3 protein: CASSLGGAQGPETQYF; CDR3 DNA: TGTGCTAGCAGCTTAGGAGGCGCGCAGGGACCAGAGACCCAGTACTTC
clone size: many; D gene: TRBD1; V gene: TRBV20-1; J gene: TRBJ1-4; CDR3 protein: CSATTTGANEKLFF; CDR3 DNA: TGCAGTGCTACCACTACAGGGGCCAATGAAAAACTGTTTTTT
clone size: -; D gene: TRBD2; V gene: TRBV7-2; J gene: TRBJ2-5; CDR3 protein: CASSRSGGGETQYF; CDR3 DNA: TGTGCCAGCAGCCGGAGCGGGGGTGGGGAGACCCAGTACTTC
clone size: -; D gene: TRBD1; V gene: TRBV6-5; J gene: TRBJ2-7; CDR3 protein: CASSYTRQGSYEQYF; CDR3 DNA: TGTGCCAGCAGTTACACTCGACAGGGAAGCTACGAGCAGTACTTC
clone size: few; D gene: -; V gene: TRBV5-1; J gene: TRBJ2-5; CDR3 protein: CASSSPEGETQYF; CDR3 DNA: TGCGCCAGCAGCTCCCCGGAGGGGGAGACCCAGTACTTC
clone size: -; D gene: TRBD2; V gene: TRBV11-2; J gene: TRBJ2-3; CDR3 protein: CASSLPSAGADTQYF; CDR3 DNA: TGTGCCAGCAGCTTACCCTCGGCGGGGGCAGATACGCAGTATTTT
clone size: few; D gene: -; V gene: TRBV10-3; J gene: TRBJ2-5; CDR3 protein: CAMAQIEETQYF; CDR3 DNA: TGTGCCATGGCTCAAATAGAAGAGACCCAGTACTTC
clone size: -; D gene: TRBD1; V gene: TRBV2; J gene: TRBJ2-1; CDR3 protein: CASSADGGPGQAQFF; CDR3 DNA: TGTGCCAGCAGTGCCGACGGGGGACCGGGACAGGCCCAGTTCTTC
clone size: -; D gene: -; V gene: TRBV24-1; J gene: TRBJ2-5; CDR3 protein: CATSETETQYF; CDR3 DNA: TGTGCCACCAGTGAGACGGAGACCCAGTACTTC
clone size: few; D gene: -; V gene: TRBV4-2; J gene: TRBJ1-1; CDR3 protein: CASSQRVQGAEAFF; CDR3 DNA: TGTGCCAGCAGCCAGCGCGTACAGGGAGCTGAAGCTTTCTTT
clone size: -; D gene: TRBD1; V gene: TRBV11-2; J gene: TRBJ2-2; CDR3 protein: CASSFNRGPTGELFF; CDR3 DNA: TGTGCCAGCAGCTTTAACAGGGGGCCCACCGGGGAGCTGTTTTTT
clone size: few; D gene: TRBD1; V gene: TRBV2; J gene: TRBJ2-7; CDR3 protein: CASRESGQRSYEQYF; CDR3 DNA: TGTGCCAGCAGAGAATCGGGACAGAGGTCCTACGAGCAGTACTTC
clone size: -; D gene: -; V gene: TRBV6-5; J gene: TRBJ1-1; CDR3 protein: CASKLPGYTEAFF; CDR3 DNA: TGTGCCAGCAAACTTCCAGGGTACACTGAAGCTTTCTTT
clone size: -; D gene: TRBD2; V gene: TRBV4-1; J gene: TRBJ2-3; CDR3 protein: CASSHPERGRTDTQYF; CDR3 DNA: TGCGCCAGCAGCCATCCCGAGCGGGGGCGCACAGATACGCAGTATTTT
clone size: -; D gene: TRBD2; V gene: TRBV20-1; J gene: TRBJ2-1; CDR3 protein: CSARGRAGGGNEQFF; CDR3 DNA: TGCAGTGCTAGAGGCAGAGCGGGGGGTGGCAATGAGCAGTTCTTC
clone size: -; D gene: -; V gene: TRBV5-6; J gene: TRBJ1-1; CDR3 protein: CASSPPGRPNTEAFF; CDR3 DNA: TGTGCCAGCAGCCCCCCGGGACGGCCGAACACTGAAGCTTTCTTT
clone size: many; D gene: -; V gene: TRBV6-1; J gene: TRBJ1-2; CDR3 protein: CASSEGSEFYGYTF; CDR3 DNA: TGTGCCAGCAGTGAAGGGTCAGAGTTCTATGGCTACACCTTC
clone size: many; D gene: -; V gene: TRBV20-1; J gene: TRBJ1-5; CDR3 protein: CSATGQINQPQHF; CDR3 DNA: TGCAGTGCCACGGGACAAATCAATCAGCCCCAGCATTTT
clone size: many; D gene: -; V gene: TRBV12-3/TRBV12-4; J gene: TRBJ2-5; CDR3 protein: CASNKIAVGGETQYF; CDR3 DNA: TGTGCCAGCAATAAAATAGCTGTAGGTGGAGAGACCCAGTACTTC
clone size: few; D gene: -; V gene: TRBV12-3/TRBV12-4; J gene: TRBJ2-7; CDR3 protein: CASSLKVYEQYF; CDR3 DNA: TGTGCCAGCAGTTTAAAGGTTTACGAGCAGTACTTC
clone size: few; D gene: TRBD1; V gene: TRBV30; J gene: TRBJ1-1; CDR3 protein: CAWGQGMSAFF; CDR3 DNA: TGTGCCTGGGGACAGGGGATGAGTGCTTTCTTT
clone size: -; D gene: TRBD1; V gene: TRBV6-1; J gene: TRBJ1-2; CDR3 protein: CASTPTGGRGYTF; CDR3 DNA: TGTGCCAGCACCCCTACAGGGGGCCGGGGCTACACCTTC
clone size: few; D gene: -; V gene: TRBV29-1; J gene: TRBJ2-1; CDR3 protein: CSGGRAGEQFF; CDR3 DNA: TGCAGCGGGGGTCGGGCGGGTGAGCAGTTCTTC
clone size: -; D gene: -; V gene: TRBV5-6; J gene: TRBJ1-6; CDR3 protein: CASSGKGFYNSPLHF; CDR3 DNA: TGTGCCAGCAGCGGAAAGGGCTTCTATAATTCACCCCTCCACTTT
clone size: few; D gene: -; V gene: TRBV19; J gene: TRBJ1-5; CDR3 protein: CASSTPMEFSNQPQHF; CDR3 DNA: TGTGCCAGTAGTACCCCAATGGAGTTTAGCAATCAGCCCCAGCATTTT